Shown below are 14 T cell receptor beta chains from a single sample sequenced in a study of cytomegalovirus exposure and HLA in healthy donors. A multiplex PCR was run with 60 Vbeta primers and 13 Jbeta primers. Profiled with immunoSEQ multiplex PCR; TCRdb holds only in-frame clones, not every one. This table lists around 100,000 clones. The sequenced sample was PBMCs. The receptors come from a young man in good health and CMV-seronegative.

V usage is TRBV9 and J usage is TRBJ2-5; a possible D gene is TRBD1 (6 bases). V gave up 4 bases and J gave up 2 bases, with 9 bases separating them. The CDR3 contains 13 residues. Germline V gene data show CDR1 as SGDLS and CDR2 as YYNGEE. The CDR3 nucleotides are TGTGCCAGCAGCAGCAGGGGTCAAGAGACCCAGTACTTC. This gives the protein CASSSRGQETQYF.

V is TRBV5-4 and J is TRBJ2-1; the match to TRBD1 covers 10 bases. Germline CDR1 and CDR2: SGHNT and YYREEE (reference sequence). V shed 0 bases, J shed 1 base, and the junction held 4 bases outside the gene matches. The CDR3 runs to 17 residues. The CDR3 region is CASSLGTGGRSYNEQFF. The CDR3 DNA reads as TGTGCCAGCAGCTTGGGGACAGGGGGAAGGTCCTACAATGAGCAGTTCTTC.

This chain links TRBV6-4 with TRBJ2-6; D is possibly TRBD1 (6 bases). The V gene's germline CDR1 is MRHNA and CDR2 SNTAGT. The CDR3 is 16 residues long. V dropped 0 bases and J dropped 0 bases, with 6 bases sitting between them. The CDR3, as DNA: TGTGCCAGCAGTGACTCAGGGGGCTCTGGGGCCAACGTCCTGACTTTC. Amino acid sequence: CASSDSGGSGANVLTF.

V gene TRBV10-3 combines with J gene TRBJ2-3; D not certain. There are 13 residues in the CDR3. CDR1 and CDR2 (germline): ENHRY, SYGVKD. Trimming took off 4 bases at V and 4 bases at J, with 9 bases between the two ends. The CDR3 sequence is CAISGEIPDTQYF. The CDR3 DNA reads TGTGCCATCAGTGGCGAGATCCCAGATACGCAGTATTTT.

The CDR3 DNA follows: TGTGCCAGCAGCCGACAGGACGGTTACTACGAGCAGTACTTC. This codes for CASSRQDGYYEQYF. This chain connects TRBV5-4 to TRBJ2-7; weak D call: TRBD1 (6 bases). Trimming cost V 4 bases and J 3 bases, with 14 bases left between them. In germline, CDR1 is SGHNT, CDR2 YYREEE (reference sequence). The CDR3 runs 14 residues.

J is TRBJ1-3 and V is TRBV19; 8 positions agree with TRBD1. V was pared by 3 bases and J by 0 bases, with 4 bases of the junction left unmatched. The CDR3 loop spans 16 amino acids. CDR1 is LNHDA, CDR2 SQIVND, per germline (reference sequence). The chain's CDR3 is CASSMGTGYSGNTIYF. The CDR3, as DNA: TGTGCCAGTAGTATGGGGACAGGCTACTCTGGAAACACCATATATTTT.

To note about this clone: A read error may produce the germline difference seen at one junction end. The chain couples TRBV7-8 to TRBJ2-1; 8 bases are a match to TRBD2. This CDR3 spans 17 amino acids. Germline CDR1 SGHVS, CDR2 FQNEAQ. CDR3 sequence (DNA): TGTGCCAGCGGCTTAAATTCAGGCGGGGGGCCCTACAATGAGCAGTTCTTC. It specifies CASGLNSGGGPYNEQFF.

The chain has TRBV5-1 and TRBJ1-2; 8 bases align to TRBD1. Germline CDR1 and CDR2: SGHRS and YFSETQ. V dropped 5 bases and J dropped 4; count of bases not matched to a gene: 7. The CDR3 has 14 amino acids. The CDR3 DNA reads as TGCGCCAGCAGATTGCGGACAGGGACCTATGGCTACACCTTC. This codes for CASRLRTGTYGYTF.

This chain uses TRBV9 with TRBJ1-2, with TRBD1 matching over 7 bases. Germline assignment: CDR1 SGDLS and CDR2 YYNGEE. The CDR3 has 17 amino acids. J lost 2 bases, V lost 3 bases, and 13 bases had no gene match. Here the CDR3 DNA reads TGTGCCAGCAGCGCATCCCCTACAGGGGTCAGGAACTATGGCTACACCTTC. Its translation: CASSASPTGVRNYGYTF.

This sequence joins TRBV2 and TRBJ1-5; no clear D gene. The germline V and J ends were trimmed by 3 bases and 0 bases, with 9 bases remaining between them. Germline V CDR1 and CDR2: SNHLY, FYNNEI. CDR3 size: 15 residues. The CDR3 region has the DNA TGTGCCAGCAGTGATGAGCTATATAGCAATCAGCCCCAGCATTTT. This sequence encodes CASSDELYSNQPQHF.

The chain joins TRBV21-1 to TRBJ2-4; the DNA was not compared with TRBD2, the D call given in the table. TRBV21-1 is a pseudogene locus. CDR3 length equals 14 residues. Written as DNA, the CDR3 is TGTGCCAGCAGGGGGACTTTAGCCAAAAACATTCAGTACTTC. This codes for CASRGTLAKNIQYF.

The chain couples TRBV13 to TRBJ2-5, with 12 bases fitting TRBD2. The CDR3 runs to 17 residues. Per the germline V gene, CDR1 is PRHDT and CDR2 is FYEKMQ (reference sequence). V lost 5 bases to trimming and J lost 0 bases; unmatched junction nucleotides: 7. Here the CDR3 reads CASSRKTSGGYQETQYF. The CDR3 DNA sequence: TGTGCCAGCAGCCGAAAGACTAGCGGGGGATACCAAGAGACCCAGTACTTC.

DNA of the CDR3: TGTGCCAGCAGGTATACCTACGAGCAGTACTTC. Encoded protein: CASRYTYEQYF. The chain carries TRBV6-6 and TRBJ2-7, with unresolved D. Trimming left V 6 bases short and J 2 bases short, with 5 bases between. Germline-derived CDR1 and CDR2 are MNHNY and SVGAGI (reference sequence). This CDR3 region has 11 residues.

The J gene is TRBJ1-5, the V gene TRBV6-1; D gene ambiguous. V lost 1 base and J lost 7, with 8 bases in between. In germline, CDR1 is MNHNS, CDR2 SASEGT. The CDR3 loop spans 13 amino acids. CDR3 in DNA: TGTGCCAGCAGTGAAGGGACTTGGCAGCCCCAGCATTTT. As protein: CASSEGTWQPQHF.